These 28 T cell receptor beta chains share one sample of origin, sequenced in a study of shared clonotypes between healthy human individuals. Produced via immunoSEQ multiplex PCR; TCRdb's table is partial and in-frame only. The table has around 990,000 clones, approximately 80% seen once. Sequenced: memory CD4+ T cells from PBMCs. Subset noted: CD45RA-negative fraction. These receptor sequences come from a man aged 18 to 29 in good health. Some clones in this sample may be carry-over from other donors' samples.

The rearrangement uses TRBV19 and TRBJ2-7; 7 bases agree with TRBD2. CDR1 LNHDA and CDR2 SQIVND come from the germline V gene (reference sequence). Losses at the gene ends were 7 bases for V and 0 bases for J; bases not matched to a gene: 15. The CDR3 runs to 17 residues. This CDR3 reads CASTPGVRRESSYEQYF. CDR3 DNA: TGTGCCAGTACCCCGGGCGTGCGGCGGGAGAGCTCCTACGAGCAGTACTTC.

The chain carries TRBV6-1 and TRBJ2-5; TRBD1 or TRBD2 may be the D gene (6 bases each). The CDR3 spans 13 residues. V lost 3 bases to trimming and J lost 7 bases, with 12 bases between them. Germline CDR1 reads MNHNS; CDR2 reads SASEGT. The CDR3 loop is CASSDDRRGTQYF. The DNA of the CDR3 is TGTGCCAGCAGTGACGACAGGAGGGGGACCCAGTACTTC.

The CDR3 spells CASSLGRSGTSYEQYF. DNA of the CDR3: TGTGCCAGCAGCTTAGGACGGAGTGGGACAAGCTACGAGCAGTACTTC. This chain links TRBV7-8 with TRBJ2-7, with D perhaps matching TRBD1 (6 bases). Germline V CDR1 and CDR2: SGHVS, FQNEAQ. V was cut by 1 base and J by 3 bases, with 16 bases left in between. This CDR3 is 16 amino acids long.

This rearrangement joins TRBV20-1 to TRBJ1-5; 7 nucleotides match TRBD1. This CDR3 region has 10 residues. Germline trimming cut 6 bases from V and 12 bases from J; bases unmatched to any gene: 5. CDR1 is DFQATT, CDR2 SNEGSKA, per germline (reference sequence). The CDR3 sequence: CSASRQGQHF. CDR3 nucleotide sequence: TGCAGTGCAAGTAGACAGGGCCAGCATTTT.

This chain links TRBV9 with TRBJ2-7, with D possibly being TRBD1 (6 bases). CDR1 is SGDLS and CDR2 is YYNGEE in the germline V gene. V lost 0 bases, J lost 3 bases, and 16 bases lay in between. This CDR3 spans 16 amino acids. CDR3 nucleotides: TGTGCCAGCAGCGTAGCCGTCAGGACAGAGTACTACGAGCAGTACTTC. It specifies CASSVAVRTEYYEQYF.

V is TRBV5-4 and J is TRBJ2-2; D not certain. CDR1 is SGHNT and CDR2 is YYREEE in the germline V gene (reference sequence). The V and J ends lost 4 bases and 0 bases respectively, with 10 bases between them. This CDR3 spans 15 amino acids. Written as DNA, the CDR3 is TGTGCCAGCAGCCCCCCTCCTCCGAACACCGGGGAGCTGTTTTTT. It specifies CASSPPPPNTGELFF.

V is TRBV25-1 and J is TRBJ1-1; tentative D call: TRBD1 (6 bases). V was clipped by 4 bases and J by 1 base, with 10 bases between them. Germline loops: CDR1 MGHDK, CDR2 SYGVNS. This CDR3 has 14 residues. CDR3 residues: CASSAQGQNTEAFF. The CDR3 nucleotides are TGTGCCAGCAGTGCGCAGGGACAGAACACTGAAGCTTTCTTT. Combining the CDR3 with reference TRBV25-1 and TRBJ1-1 gives the whole variable domain EADIYQTPRYLVIGTGKKITLECSQTMGHDKMYWYQQDPGMELHLIHYSYGVNSTEKGDLSSESTVSRIRTEHFPLTLESARPSHTSQYLCASSAQGQNTEAFFGQGTRLTVV.

The rearrangement links TRBV4-2 to TRBJ2-5, with TRBD2 matching 8 bases. This CDR3 region has 17 residues. The germline V gene encodes CDR1 LGHNA and CDR2 YNFKEQ. The V gene end was trimmed by 1 base and the J gene end by 2 bases; junction bases not matched to a gene: 9. The DNA for the CDR3 is TGTGCCAGCAGCCAAGTCCTGGCCAGCGGGAGTCAAGAGACCCAGTACTTC. Its protein product is CASSQVLASGSQETQYF.

The chain is built from TRBV4-1 and TRBJ2-3; 9 bases are shared with TRBD1. Germline V CDR1 and CDR2: MGHRA, YSYEKL. This CDR3 contains 17 residues. The V gene end was trimmed by 1 base and the J gene end by 1 base; junction bases not matched to a gene: 6. The CDR3 reads CASSQVGRDRGTDTQYF. The CDR3 DNA reads as TGCGCCAGCAGCCAAGTTGGTAGGGACAGGGGCACAGATACGCAGTATTTT.

The gene calls are TRBV5-1 and TRBJ1-4; no reliable D call. Trimming cost V 3 bases and J 8 bases, with 14 bases left between them. The CDR3 length is 14 residues. Per germline, CDR1 SGHRS and CDR2 YFSETQ. The CDR3 nucleotides read TGCGCCAGCAGCTATACCATTGGCAGGGAAAAACTGTTTTTT. This sequence encodes CASSYTIGREKLFF.

This chain links TRBV6-5 with TRBJ1-1; D unclear. V lost 0 bases to trimming and J lost 1 base, with 9 bases between them. The length of the CDR3 is 15 residues. Germline V gene data show CDR1 as MNHEY and CDR2 as SVGAGI. This CDR3 is CASSYSRSGNTEAFF. Written as DNA, the CDR3 is TGTGCCAGCAGTTACTCGAGGTCAGGGAACACTGAAGCTTTCTTT.

In its sample, this clone was seen a few times. The genes are TRBV6-1 and TRBJ1-2; D gene ambiguous. CDR1 and CDR2 from the germline V gene are MNHNS and SASEGT. The CDR3 is made up of 16 amino acids. The V and J ends lost 3 bases and 4 bases respectively, with 18 bases between them. CDR3 protein: CASSESWVLIPYGYTF. In DNA form, the CDR3 reads TGTGCCAGCAGTGAGTCTTGGGTTTTGATTCCCTATGGCTACACCTTC.

This clone appeared a single time. The genes are TRBV15 and TRBJ2-1; 10 nucleotides match TRBD2. The CDR3 is 17 residues long. The V gene's germline CDR1 is LNHNV and CDR2 YYDKDF (reference sequence). J was trimmed by 6 bases and V by 2 bases; bases with no gene match: 10. DNA for the CDR3: TGTGCCACCAGCAGAAAATCTAGCGGGAGCTGGGGCAATGAGCAGTTCTTC. Protein sequence: CATSRKSSGSWGNEQFF.

V gene TRBV29-1 combines with J gene TRBJ1-3; 7 bases line up with TRBD1. Trimming cost V 5 bases and J 3 bases; bases outside gene matches: 1. Per germline, CDR1 SQVTM and CDR2 ANQGSEA. CDR3 length: 12 residues. CDR3 in amino acids: CSVTGVGNTIYF. The DNA of the CDR3 is TGCAGCGTTACAGGGGTTGGAAACACCATATATTTT. Using reference TRBV29-1 and TRBJ1-3 for the parts outside the CDR3, the full variable domain is SAVISQKPSRDICQRGTSLTIQCQVDSQVTMMFWYRQQPGQSLTLIATANQGSEATYESGFVIDKFPISRPNLTFSTLTVSNMSPEDSSIYLCSVTGVGNTIYFGEGSWLTVV.

The rearrangement uses TRBV15 and TRBJ2-3; the D gene is possibly TRBD2 (5 bases). CDR3 length: 16 amino acids. Trimming pared 0 bases from V and 0 bases from J, leaving 10 bases between. CDR1 and CDR2 from the germline V gene are LNHNV and YYDKDF (reference sequence). The CDR3 spells CATSRDLARSTDTQYF. CDR3 DNA sequence: TGTGCCACCAGCAGAGACTTAGCGCGGAGCACAGATACGCAGTATTTT.

The chain is built from TRBV12-5 and TRBJ2-7; 7 bases fit TRBD2. Germline assignment: CDR1 LGHNT and CDR2 FRNRAP. The V and J ends lost 7 bases and 6 bases, in that order; junction bases with no gene match: 6. The length of the CDR3 is 12 residues. The chain's CDR3 is CASAAWGGEQYF. DNA for the CDR3: TGTGCTAGTGCTGCGTGGGGGGGCGAGCAGTACTTC.

This chain uses TRBV5-1 with TRBJ2-1, with 7 bases fitting TRBD1. The J segment lost 7 bases and the V segment lost 0 bases, leaving 7 bases of the junction unmatched. This CDR3 has 15 residues. CDR1 and CDR2 (germline): SGHRS, YFSETQ. This CDR3 is CASSLVQGMGNEQFF. The CDR3 DNA reads TGCGCCAGCAGCTTGGTACAGGGGATGGGAAATGAGCAGTTCTTC.

This rearrangement joins TRBV28 to TRBJ2-5; D may be TRBD1 or TRBD2 (6 bases each). The ends were cut back, 4 bases at V and 1 base at J, with 22 bases in the middle. The CDR3 length is 18 residues. Looked up from germline, CDR1 is MDHEN and CDR2 is SYDVKM. The CDR3 loop is CASSSPLGGGQSQETQYF. The CDR3 region has the DNA TGTGCCAGCAGTTCACCCCTCGGAGGGGGACAAAGCCAAGAGACCCAGTACTTC.

DNA of the CDR3: TGTGCCAGCAGCTTGGACAGGGGTTTCCAAGAGACCCAGTACTTC. It translates to CASSLDRGFQETQYF. The chain employs TRBV7-9 and TRBJ2-5, with 9 nucleotides matching TRBD1. This CDR3 region has 15 residues. V trimming: 3 bases; J trimming: 1 base; junction bases outside the gene matches: 3. Germline lookup yields CDR1 SEHNR and CDR2 FQNEAQ (reference sequence).

This chain joins TRBV28 and TRBJ2-2; 7 bases match TRBD1. The germline V gene encodes CDR1 MDHEN and CDR2 SYDVKM. V lost 3 bases to trimming and J lost 6 bases; unmatched junction nucleotides: 13. The CDR3 is made up of 17 amino acids. CDR3 residues: CASSFTRIHRGSGELFF. The DNA of the CDR3 is TGTGCCAGCAGTTTTACCAGAATTCACAGGGGATCCGGGGAGCTGTTTTTT.

In regard to this clone: The same CDR3 is also encoded by other DNA sequences in this sample. This sequence joins TRBV5-1 and TRBJ2-7, with 10 bases fitting TRBD1. V lost 3 bases to trimming and J lost 6 bases; unmatched junction nucleotides: 3. Germline V gene lookup returns CDR1 SGHRS and CDR2 YFSETQ. CDR3 length equals 13 residues. This CDR3 reads CASSYGQGGEQYF. The CDR3 DNA reads TGCGCCAGCAGCTACGGACAGGGGGGCGAGCAGTACTTC.

The chain uses TRBV7-2 and TRBJ1-2; maybe TRBD1 (5 bases). The CDR3 spans 13 residues. Germline CDR1 SGHTA, CDR2 FQGNSA. V was pared by 5 bases and J by 9 bases, with 16 bases between. CDR3 DNA sequence: TGTGCCAGCAGCACCCGAGCTCAGGACAGCTACACCTTC. Its protein is CASSTRAQDSYTF.

The J gene is TRBJ2-7, the V gene TRBV19; D is possibly TRBD1 (5 bases). This CDR3 is 15 amino acids long. The germline V gene encodes CDR1 LNHDA and CDR2 SQIVND (reference sequence). The ends were cut back, 9 bases at V and 2 bases at J, with 20 bases in the middle. CDR3 region: CASSQPRDSTYEQYF. The CDR3 coding sequence is TGTGCCAGCTCCCAACCACGTGACAGTACCTACGAGCAGTACTTC. The full variable domain, completed using reference TRBV19 and TRBJ2-7, is DGGITQSPKYLFRKEGQNVTLSCEQNLNHDAMYWYRQDPGQGLRLIYYSQIVNDFQKGDIAEGYSVSREKKESFPLTVTSAQKNPTAFYLCASSQPRDSTYEQYFGPGTRLTVT.

Only a few counts were recorded for this clone. The identical CDR3 is also encoded by other nucleotide sequences in the sample. The chain employs TRBV30 and TRBJ1-1, with D perhaps TRBD1 (6 bases). From germline, CDR1 is GTSNPN and CDR2 SVGIG (reference sequence). V shed 4 bases and J shed 8 bases, with 11 bases lying between them. There are 11 residues in the CDR3. The CDR3, as DNA: TGTGCCTGGATAGGGGGGCGGGAAGCTTTCTTT. Translated: CAWIGGREAFF.

CDR3 sequence: CAISENPASTDTQYF. The CDR3 DNA sequence: TGTGCCATCAGTGAGAACCCAGCTAGCACAGATACGCAGTATTTT. J is TRBJ2-3 and V is TRBV10-3, with unresolved D. The CDR3 is 15 residues long. Germline V gene sequence: CDR1 ENHRY, CDR2 SYGVKD. V lost 2 bases and J 0 bases, leaving 9 bases between the germline ends.

The V gene is TRBV5-8, the J gene TRBJ1-5; tentatively, D is TRBD1 (6 bases). This CDR3 is built from 17 residues. Trimming took 4 bases from V and 1 from J, leaving 18 bases between them. CDR1 and CDR2 (germline): SGHTS, YDEGEE. The CDR3 nucleotides read TGTGCCAGCAGCATCGGAGGGGGGCGATGGAGCAATCAGCCCCAGCATTTT. Protein product: CASSIGGGRWSNQPQHF. The full variable domain, rest sourced from reference TRBV5-8 and TRBJ1-5, is EAGVTQSPTHLIKTRGQQATLRCSPISGHTSVYWYQQALGLGLQFLLWYDEGEERNRGNFPPRFSGRQFPNYSSELNVNALELEDSALYLCASSIGGGRWSNQPQHFGDGTRLSIL.

The chain couples TRBV2 to TRBJ2-4; TRBD1 matches 7 bases. This CDR3 comprises 13 residues. J gave up 6 bases and V 6 bases, and 5 bases lay outside the gene matches. Looked up from germline, CDR1 is SNHLY and CDR2 is FYNNEI. The CDR3, as DNA: TGTGCCAGCAGCCGACAGGGCCGAAACATTCAGTACTTC. The encoded protein is CASSRQGRNIQYF.

CDR3 sequence: CSAPTGTGINYGYTF. CDR3 nucleotides: TGCAGCGCTCCGACCGGGACAGGGATTAACTATGGCTACACCTTC. This chain connects TRBV29-1 to TRBJ1-2; 9 positions agree with TRBD1. This CDR3 has 15 residues. Germline CDR1 reads SQVTM; CDR2 reads ANQGSEA. V lost 7 bases, J lost 1 base, and 10 bases stayed unmatched.